This T cell receptor (beta chain) was found in a study of blood T cell repertoires in COVID-19 (dated by TCRdb to between 2020 and 2021). Notes on the research overall: Collaborator samples came from the United States, Italy and Spain and covered acute and convalescent phases of COVID-19. The prospective study material was composed of cDNA or gDNA derived from T cells, B-cell-depleted T cells, or PBMCs. Subjects who had been exposed to COVID-19, were actively infected with it, or had recovered from it provided the deeply sampled blood TCRbeta repertoires that made up the dataset. The repertoires were made available in a free public database intended to serve as a resource for research on the immune response to SARS-CoV-2. Samples were obtained from the ongoing ImmuneRACE study (first 160 participants) and from over 1,000 subjects provided by 6 global collaborators. Nearly every sample came with metadata listing a de-identified subject ID, COVID-19 status, age in years and sex. Where HLA class I and class II types were available, the types were taken from metadata supplied by the sample provider, not from assay-based typing. What the work shows at the level of the full study, not this receptor alone: How much clinical and demographic metadata was included differed by source and by participant, and the metadata was provided uncurated.

Worth noting for this clone: It lacks a known antigen. Base quality data are lacking; no much larger clone is found one base away.

The immunoSEQ Assay, a bias-controlled multiplex PCR, was used to amplify TCRbeta CDR3 regions from genomic DNA. As for the authors' bioinformatics: The number of nucleated cells in each sample was estimated by amplification of reference gene primers within the assay. Sequence reads were collapsed and filtered to measure the absolute abundance of every unique TCRbeta CDR3 rearrangement. For each sample, productive Simpson clonality was calculated as the square root of Simpson's diversity index over productive rearrangements. The table comes from immuneACCESS by way of TCRdb, which keeps in-frame sequences with V and J called. Part of the clones is missing from these tables; in studies checked, under half for an unresolved V gene and the rest for unknown reasons. V and J calls and clone size follow that table, whereas D and trimming were derived from the DNA. This sample is represented by approximately 440,000 clones; approximately 90% of them were singletons. The leading ten clones occupy 0.7% of the sample.

Participants in the prospective study were aged about 18 to 95 years, lived in some 24 United States geographic areas, and enrolled through a virtual design. In the prospective study, participants were assigned to cohorts based on the clinical history participants reported in a screening survey and a study questionnaire. ImmuneRACE Cohort 3 recovered participants were defined by two consecutive negative NP/OP PCR tests, healthcare professional clearance, or symptom resolution. Mobile phlebotomists in the prospective study collected whole blood, serum and a nasopharyngeal or oropharyngeal swab from every participant. Participants in the prospective study had the option to provide additional blood draws and questionnaires over an approximately 2-month period. Before DNA extraction, blood samples from the prospective study were shipped at room temperature or frozen. The CDR3 goes from the cysteine to the phenylalanine over 14 residues. The retained sequence is limited to the CDR3, 42 bases, with the frame set at the first base. Trimming removed 0 bases from V and 5 bases from J; the gene matches leave 3 bases unexplained. As encoded in the germline V gene, CDR1 is SNHLY while CDR2 is FYNNEI.

Sequencing was carried out using PBMCs or T cells enriched from blood (not recorded which). The chain employs TRBV2 and TRBJ1-2, with TRBD1 identical over 7 junction bases. The clonotype was recovered from a woman in her late teens or twenties who had recovered from COVID-19. CDR3 region: CASSEAGTVYGYTF. The DNA sequence is given as TGTGCCAGCAGTGAAGCAGGGACAGTTTATGGCTACACCTTC.